Listed here are 20 T cell receptor beta chains from one sample, sequenced in a study of shared clonotypes between healthy human individuals. The table came from immunoSEQ multiplex PCR; TCRdb's copy has only in-frame clones and leaves some out. The sample has about a million clones, roughly 80% seen once; the top ten hold 0.89%. Sequenced material: memory CD4+ T cells from PBMCs. Subset described: CD45RA-negative fraction. The receptors stem from a man younger than 30 in good health. Some clones in this sample may be carry-over from other donors' samples.

V is TRBV7-9 and J is TRBJ2-3; D remains unclear. Germline lookup yields CDR1 SEHNR and CDR2 FQNEAQ (reference sequence). V was pared by 4 bases and J by 4 bases, with 21 bases between. The CDR3 spans 17 residues. CDR3 DNA sequence: TGTGCCAGCAGCTCTAAATACATGGGTCCTATGGCAGATACGCAGTATTTT. This sequence encodes CASSSKYMGPMADTQYF.

The gene calls are TRBV5-1 and TRBJ2-7; D not certain. Germline CDR1 is SGHRS and CDR2 is YFSETQ. Trimming took off 4 bases at V and 3 bases at J, with 11 bases between the two ends. CDR3 length equals 13 residues. Written as DNA, the CDR3 is TGCGCCAGCAGCCCCTTCCCAGACTACGAGCAGTACTTC. Translated: CASSPFPDYEQYF.

This clone has only a few counts. This same CDR3 is encoded by further DNA sequences in the sample. The V call is TRBV5-1, the J call TRBJ2-3; D gene ambiguous. The V and J ends lost 0 bases and 5 bases respectively, with 1 base between them. Germline V CDR1 and CDR2: SGHRS, YFSETQ. The CDR3 spans 11 residues. The CDR3 nucleotides are TGCGCCAGCAGCTTGGGAGATACGCAGTATTTT. The encoded protein is CASSLGDTQYF.

This chain uses TRBV9 with TRBJ2-2; unclear D gene. V lost 0 bases and J lost 4, with 10 bases in between. The germline gives CDR1 SGDLS, CDR2 YYNGEE. This CDR3 is built from 15 residues. CDR3 nucleotides: TGTGCCAGCAGCGTAGAGGTAGTCATCACCGGGGAGCTGTTTTTT. This codes for CASSVEVVITGELFF.

The chain has TRBV19 and TRBJ1-4, with D possibly being TRBD1 (6 bases). The germline V gene encodes CDR1 LNHDA and CDR2 SQIVND (reference sequence). V was pared by 6 bases and J by 3 bases, with 14 bases between. This CDR3 region has 15 residues. The CDR3 spells CASSRGMWANEKLFF. The DNA of the CDR3 is TGTGCCAGTAGCAGGGGTATGTGGGCTAATGAAAAACTGTTTTTT.

In DNA, the CDR3 is TGTGCCAGCAGCGGCTCCGTAGCGGCTAGCACAGATACGCAGTATTTT. Translation: CASSGSVAASTDTQYF. This chain connects TRBV9 to TRBJ2-3; maybe TRBD2 (6 bases). V gave up 3 bases and J gave up 0 bases, with 14 bases separating them. CDR1 is SGDLS and CDR2 is YYNGEE in the germline V gene. The CDR3 sequence is 16 residues long.

The V gene is TRBV10-3, the J gene TRBJ1-3; no firm D call. The CDR3 has 13 amino acids. CDR1 is ENHRY and CDR2 is SYGVKD in the germline V gene. V was trimmed by 6 bases and J by 1 base, leaving 7 bases between them. The CDR3 sequence: CAIRTNSGNTIYF. The CDR3 bases are TGTGCCATCAGAACAAATTCTGGAAACACCATATATTTT.

This chain uses TRBV20-1 with TRBJ2-7; D is ambiguous. Germline loops: CDR1 DFQATT, CDR2 SNEGSKA (reference sequence). The CDR3 contains 11 residues. With 7 bases removed from V and 2 bases from J, the gap between germline ends came to 9 bases. CDR3 in DNA: TGCAGTGTCCGGACCGCCTACGAGCAGTACTTC. It specifies CSVRTAYEQYF.

J is TRBJ1-6 and V is TRBV2, with 12 bases that match TRBD1. CDR1 SNHLY and CDR2 FYNNEI come from the germline V gene. This CDR3 is 13 amino acids long. V lost 7 bases and J lost 9; bases outside the gene matches: 1. The CDR3 loop is CASTGQGASPLHF. In nucleotides, the CDR3 is TGTGCCAGCACGGGACAGGGGGCTTCACCCCTCCACTTT. Full variable domain (outside the CDR3, taken from reference TRBV2 and TRBJ1-6): EPEVTQTPSHQVTQMGQEVILRCVPISNHLYFYWYRQILGQKVEFLVSFYNNEISEKSEIFDDQFSVERPDGSNFTLKIRSTKLEDSAMYFCASTGQGASPLHFGNGTRLTVT.

This clone was counted a single time. This CDR3 is CASSKGTATSYEQYF. In nucleotides, the CDR3 is TGTGCCAGCAGCAAAGGGACAGCTACCTCCTACGAGCAGTACTTC. The chain is built from TRBV21-1 and TRBJ2-7; the table's D call TRBD1 went unverified against the DNA. TRBV21-1 is designated a pseudogene. The CDR3 totals 15 residues.

This clone appeared once. At the DNA level, this CDR3 is encoded by other sequences in the same sample as well. This rearrangement joins TRBV5-1 to TRBJ2-5; D remains unclear. The CDR3 covers 13 residues. The germline V gene has CDR1 SGHRS and CDR2 YFSETQ. V dropped 0 bases and J dropped 2 bases, with 5 bases sitting between them. The CDR3 nucleotides are TGCGCCAGCAGCTTGGTGGTTCAAGAGACCCAGTACTTC. Amino acid sequence: CASSLVVQETQYF.

The rearrangement uses TRBV6-6 and TRBJ1-2; possibly TRBD1 for D (6 bases). Per germline, CDR1 MNHNY and CDR2 SVGAGI (reference sequence). With 5 bases removed from V and 8 bases from J, the gap between germline ends came to 15 bases. This CDR3 region has 13 residues. CDR3 coding DNA: TGTGCCAGCAGTCCCGGGGGGGCGGGAGGCTACACCTTC. Amino acid sequence: CASSPGGAGGYTF.

This clone has more than one count but fewer than ten. V is TRBV19 and J is TRBJ2-7, with 8 positions matching TRBD1. The length of the CDR3 is 15 residues. Germline lookup yields CDR1 LNHDA and CDR2 SQIVND (reference sequence). V was clipped by 9 bases and J by 3 bases; unmatched bases: 13. CDR3 nucleotide sequence: TGTGCCAGCAAACAATCCGGGACAGGAGGCTACGAGCAGTACTTC. It is translated as CASKQSGTGGYEQYF.

The table lists this clone with a count of one. The V and J genes are TRBV28 and TRBJ2-7; TRBD2 matches 11 bases. V trimming: 6 bases; J trimming: 2 bases; junction bases outside the gene matches: 6. Germline CDR1 is MDHEN and CDR2 is SYDVKM. The CDR3 has 15 amino acids. The CDR3 is CASRGLGLAAYEQYF. CDR3 in DNA: TGTGCCAGCAGGGGACTGGGACTAGCGGCCTACGAGCAGTACTTC.

The V and J genes are TRBV28 and TRBJ2-5; 10 bases match TRBD2. This CDR3 comprises 15 residues. J was trimmed by 3 bases and V by 4 bases; bases with no gene match: 5. Germline loops: CDR1 MDHEN, CDR2 SYDVKM. CDR3 region: CASSSFLAGEETQYF. DNA for the CDR3: TGTGCCAGCAGTTCCTTTCTAGCGGGAGAAGAGACCCAGTACTTC.

This clone was picked up many times. For the CDR3, the DNA is TGTGCCAGCGGAAGAACAGGGGTGGGAAACACCATATATTTT. Translated, it gives CASGRTGVGNTIYF. The J gene is TRBJ1-3, the V gene TRBV2; 7 bases agree with TRBD1. The CDR3 is made up of 14 amino acids. Germline V gene lookup returns CDR1 SNHLY and CDR2 FYNNEI. The V gene end was trimmed by 8 bases and the J gene end by 4 bases; junction bases not matched to a gene: 8.

The chain recombines TRBV4-2 with TRBJ2-3; 9 bases align to TRBD2. This CDR3 is 17 amino acids long. Germline CDR1 reads LGHNA; CDR2 reads YNFKEQ. V lost 0 bases to trimming and J lost 9 bases; unmatched junction nucleotides: 13. The chain's CDR3 is CASSQDIAGAGLLTQYF. The CDR3, as DNA: TGTGCCAGCAGCCAAGATATAGCGGGAGCTGGCCTGCTCACGCAGTATTTT.

Comments on this clone: Other DNA sequences within the sample encode an identical CDR3. The V and J genes are TRBV28 and TRBJ2-1; D remains ambiguous. Per the germline V gene, CDR1 is MDHEN and CDR2 is SYDVKM. The germline V and J ends were trimmed by 6 bases and 4 bases, with 7 bases remaining between them. The CDR3 length is 12 residues. CDR3 protein: CASSLGYNEQFF. DNA for the CDR3: TGTGCCAGCAGCCTCGGGTACAATGAGCAGTTCTTC.

This chain links TRBV4-1 with TRBJ1-1; D unresolved. Germline V gives CDR1 MGHRA, CDR2 YSYEKL. Trimming left V 4 bases short and J 5 bases short, with 17 bases between. The CDR3 has 15 amino acids. Written as DNA, the CDR3 is TGCGCCAGCAGCCTCGCCGGTGGAGGTGGAACTGAAGCTTTCTTT. Translated: CASSLAGGGGTEAFF.

The chain has TRBV28 and TRBJ1-5; perhaps TRBD1 as D (5 bases). CDR1 and CDR2 from the germline V gene are MDHEN and SYDVKM. The CDR3 has 15 amino acids. V lost 5 bases to trimming and J lost 0 bases, with 11 bases between them. The CDR3: CASSRWTLSNQPQHF. CDR3 in DNA: TGTGCCAGCAGTCGGTGGACACTTAGCAATCAGCCCCAGCATTTT.